A single sample gave rise to the 18 T cell receptor beta chains below, sequenced in a study of shared clonotypes between healthy human individuals. TCRdb's copy holds only in-frame clones and misses some; the assay was immunoSEQ multiplex PCR. The repertoire has about 490,000 clones, almost 80% of them found once; the top ten carry 12%. The specimen sequenced was PBMCs. These receptors were taken from a woman aged 40 to 50 in good health. Some clones in this sample may be carry-over from other donors' samples.

V usage is TRBV11-1 and J usage is TRBJ2-2; D is possibly TRBD2 (6 bases). V lost 3 bases, J lost 7 bases, and 21 bases lay in between. The CDR3 contains 17 residues. Germline CDR1 and CDR2: SGHAT and FQDESV (reference sequence). The CDR3 protein is CASSLHAGRINVGELFF. The DNA for the CDR3 is TGTGCCAGCAGCTTGCACGCGGGACGGATAAATGTCGGGGAGCTGTTTTTT.

The chain links TRBV7-9 to TRBJ2-7; TRBD1 aligns across 8 bases. CDR1 is SEHNR and CDR2 is FQNEAQ in the germline V gene (reference sequence). The V gene end was trimmed by 5 bases and the J gene end by 3 bases; junction bases not matched to a gene: 12. This CDR3 contains 16 residues. The CDR3 DNA reads TGTGCCAGCAGCCCGGGACAGGTTGTTGGAAACTACGAGCAGTACTTC. This gives the protein CASSPGQVVGNYEQYF.

The J gene is TRBJ1-2, the V gene TRBV7-3, with D unresolved. The V gene's germline CDR1 is SGHTA and CDR2 FQGTGA. Trimming removed 5 bases at V and 5 bases at J, with 12 bases between. The CDR3 covers 13 residues. Here the CDR3 reads CASSTLDGYGYTF. In DNA form, the CDR3 reads TGTGCCAGCAGCACGCTCGATGGATATGGCTACACCTTC.

This sequence joins TRBV5-4 and TRBJ1-1, with a tentative D call TRBD1 (5 bases). V gave up 0 bases and J gave up 1 base, with 10 bases separating them. Germline assignment: CDR1 SGHNT and CDR2 YYREEE (reference sequence). The CDR3 totals 15 residues. CDR3 DNA sequence: TGTGCCAGCAGCTTGGCCGACAGAAGGAACACTGAAGCTTTCTTT. This encodes CASSLADRRNTEAFF.

The chain couples TRBV28 to TRBJ2-5; no clear D. Trimming took off 4 bases at V and 3 bases at J, with 9 bases between the two ends. This CDR3 contains 13 residues. Germline V gives CDR1 MDHEN, CDR2 SYDVKM. DNA for the CDR3: TGTGCCAGCAGTTCCCCCCGGGAAGAGACCCAGTACTTC. Its translation: CASSSPREETQYF. Looking up the rest from reference TRBV28 and TRBJ2-5 gives the full variable domain: DVKVTQSSRYLVKRTGEKVFLECVQDMDHENMFWYRQDPGLGLRLIYFSYDVKMKEKGDIPEGYSVSREKKERFSLILESASTNQTSMYLCASSSPREETQYFGPGTRLLVL.

The chain carries TRBV19 and TRBJ1-1, with TRBD1 matching 10 bases. Germline V CDR1 and CDR2: LNHDA, SQIVND (reference sequence). The V and J ends lost 4 bases and 5 bases, in that order; junction bases with no gene match: 4. CDR3 length equals 14 residues. Written as DNA, the CDR3 is TGTGCCAGTAGTAGGGACAGGGGCCGAACTGAAGCTTTCTTT. Amino acids: CASSRDRGRTEAFF.

The V call is TRBV29-1, the J call TRBJ1-1; the D gene is possibly TRBD1 (5 bases). CDR1 is SQVTM and CDR2 is ANQGSEA in the germline V gene. V was pared by 6 bases and J by 1 base, with 12 bases between. The CDR3 is 13 residues long. CDR3 DNA: TGCAGCGTGTATACGGACACGAACACTGAAGCTTTCTTT. It codes for CSVYTDTNTEAFF.

The V call is TRBV7-2, the J call TRBJ1-1; 7 bases fit TRBD1. The germline CDR1 and CDR2 sequences are SGHTA and FQGNSA. The CDR3 is 17 residues long. V lost 5 bases and J lost 6; bases outside the gene matches: 18. The CDR3 region is CASSPWTRGLEGSEAFF. The CDR3 region has the DNA TGTGCCAGCAGCCCCTGGACAAGGGGGCTGGAGGGCTCTGAAGCTTTCTTT.

The chain has TRBV2 and TRBJ2-3, with D hard to call. In germline, CDR1 is SNHLY, CDR2 FYNNEI. The CDR3 runs to 12 residues. V was pared by 2 bases and J by 8 bases, with 8 bases between. The CDR3 DNA is TGTGCCAGCAGTGAAAGGAGTGGTACGCAGTATTTT. Translated, it gives CASSERSGTQYF.

V gene TRBV28 combines with J gene TRBJ1-5, with no clear D. CDR1 and CDR2 from the germline V gene are MDHEN and SYDVKM. The CDR3 extends over 13 amino acids. The ends were cut back, 5 bases at V and 5 bases at J, with 10 bases in the middle. The DNA for the CDR3 is TGTGCCAGCAGTCCCGCCAGGTATCAGCCCCAGCATTTT. It specifies CASSPARYQPQHF.

This chain connects TRBV19 to TRBJ1-2; 9 nucleotides align to TRBD1. The V gene's germline CDR1 is LNHDA and CDR2 SQIVND (reference sequence). J gave up 5 bases and V 5 bases, and 21 bases lay outside the gene matches. This CDR3 region has 19 residues. The CDR3 protein is CASSPPRGDRALRDYGYTF. In DNA, the CDR3 is TGTGCCAGTAGTCCACCAAGAGGGGACAGGGCCCTCCGGGATTATGGCTACACCTTC.

The CDR3 DNA reads TGTGCCAGCAGCTTGGCCGGGTTGGATGAGCAGTTCTTC. Protein product: CASSLAGLDEQFF. The rearrangement links TRBV5-4 to TRBJ2-1; D is undetermined. This CDR3 is 13 amino acids long. Germline assignment: CDR1 SGHNT and CDR2 YYREEE (reference sequence). The germline V and J ends were trimmed by 0 bases and 8 bases, with 9 bases remaining between them.

The genes are TRBV2 and TRBJ1-3; maybe TRBD1 (6 bases). The CDR3 extends over 13 amino acids. Germline CDR1 SNHLY, CDR2 FYNNEI. CDR3 nucleotide sequence: TGTGGCGAGGGGGGTCTCCCTCCGGACACCATATATTTT. This codes for CGEGGLPPDTIYF.

The chain links TRBV27 to TRBJ2-5; D not certain. Trimming cost V 4 bases and J 5 bases, with 8 bases left between them. Germline CDR1 is MNHEY and CDR2 is SMNVEV (reference sequence). This CDR3 is 12 amino acids long. The CDR3 nucleotides read TGTGCCAGCAGTTCCACGACGGAGACCCAGTACTTC. It encodes CASSSTTETQYF.

In the case of this clone: A much larger clone lies one base from this, so it may be a read error. This chain links TRBV7-2 with TRBJ2-3; TRBD1 is a possible D gene (5 bases). The CDR3 is 13 amino acids. Germline values: CDR1 SGHTA, CDR2 FQGNSA. CDR3 amino acids: CASSQARTGTQYF. As DNA, the CDR3 is TGTGCCAGCAGCCAGGCCCGCACAGGTACGCAGTATTTT.

The genes are TRBV7-2 and TRBJ2-1, with 9 bases that match TRBD2. Trimming took 6 bases from V and 9 from J; bases not matched to a gene: 15. The CDR3 is 16 residues long. Germline values: CDR1 SGHTA, CDR2 FQGNSA. Written as DNA, the CDR3 is TGTGCCAGCAGTCAGGGTTGGGCTAGCGGGATCGGTGAGCAGTTCTTC. As protein: CASSQGWASGIGEQFF.

The chain recombines TRBV2 with TRBJ2-3; no firm D call. The V and J ends lost 5 bases and 3 bases respectively, with 6 bases between them. The CDR3 length is 12 residues. Germline V gives CDR1 SNHLY, CDR2 FYNNEI. CDR3 residues: CASSPGTDTQYF. In DNA, the CDR3 is TGTGCCAGCAGTCCTGGGACAGATACGCAGTATTTT.

This clone appeared a few times. The chain is built from TRBV28 and TRBJ1-4; possibly TRBD1 for D (6 bases). With 3 bases removed from V and 5 bases from J, the gap between germline ends came to 10 bases. The CDR3 has 14 amino acids. The V gene's germline CDR1 is MDHEN and CDR2 SYDVKM. CDR3 in amino acids: CASSFVRGNEKLFF. CDR3 DNA: TGTGCCAGCAGTTTCGTCAGGGGAAATGAAAAACTGTTTTTT.